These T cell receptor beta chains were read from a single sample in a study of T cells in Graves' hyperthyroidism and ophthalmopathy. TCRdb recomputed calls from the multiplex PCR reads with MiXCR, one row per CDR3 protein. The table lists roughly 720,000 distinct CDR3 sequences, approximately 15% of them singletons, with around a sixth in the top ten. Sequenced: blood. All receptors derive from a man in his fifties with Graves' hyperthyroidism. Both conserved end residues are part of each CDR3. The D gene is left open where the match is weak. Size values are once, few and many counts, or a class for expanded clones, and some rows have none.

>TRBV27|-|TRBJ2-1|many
TGTGCCAGCAGTCACGACTGGGAGCAGTTCTTC
CASSHDWEQFF
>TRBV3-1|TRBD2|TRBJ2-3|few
TGTGCCAGCAGCCAAGATCTCGCGGGAGGTGGCACAGATACGCAGTATTTT
CASSQDLAGGGTDTQYF
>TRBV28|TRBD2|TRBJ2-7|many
TGTGCCAGCAGTTTCAGCCTAGCGGGCTCCTACGAGCAGTACTTC
CASSFSLAGSYEQYF
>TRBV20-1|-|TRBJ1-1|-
TGCAGTGCCCCGGGAGATCTGAACACTGAAGCTTTCTTT
CSAPGDLNTEAFF
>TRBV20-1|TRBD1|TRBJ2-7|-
TGCAGTGCCAGGGGCTCTGGGGCCCCCGGGACAGGGGTCTACGAGCAGTACTTC
CSARGSGAPGTGVYEQYF
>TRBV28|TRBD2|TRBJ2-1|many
TGTGCCAGCAGTTTATTCCCGACTAGCGGGAGCAATGAGCAGTTCTTC
CASSLFPTSGSNEQFF
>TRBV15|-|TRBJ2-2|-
TGTGCCACCAGGCGGGTTGCGAACACCGGGGAGCTGTTTTTT
CATRRVANTGELFF
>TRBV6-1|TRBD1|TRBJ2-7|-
TGTGCCAGCAGCTTTGGCCAGGGGGCGCGAGAGCAGTACTTC
CASSFGQGAREQYF
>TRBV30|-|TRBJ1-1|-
TGTGCCTGGAGGAAGGCAGAAGGGCACACTGAAGCTTTCTTT
CAWRKAEGHTEAFF
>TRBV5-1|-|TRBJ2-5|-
TGCGCCAGCAGCACAGCATTTGGGGTCGATCAGACCCAGTACTTC
CASSTAFGVDQTQYF
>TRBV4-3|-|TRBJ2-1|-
TGCGCCAGCAGCCAGGGGCTAAGGGGGAATGAGCAGTTCTTC
CASSQGLRGNEQFF
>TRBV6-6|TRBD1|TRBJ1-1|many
TGTGCCAGCAGTTACTCTAGGACAGGGGGTATGGGCACTGAAGCTTTCTTT
CASSYSRTGGMGTEAFF
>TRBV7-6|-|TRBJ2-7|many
TGTGCCAGCAGCTCTAGGACAGACCCCTACGAGCAGTACTTC
CASSSRTDPYEQYF
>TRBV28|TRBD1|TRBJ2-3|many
TGTGCCAGCAGTTTAAACAGGGGCTCAGATACGCAGTATTTT
CASSLNRGSDTQYF
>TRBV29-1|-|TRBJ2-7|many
TGCAGCGTTGAACAGGGAATCGGCGAGCAGTACTTC
CSVEQGIGEQYF
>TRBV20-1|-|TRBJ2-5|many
TGCAGTGCCTCATCCGTTCGGGCGGGACCACCCCAAGAGACCCAGTACTTC
CSASSVRAGPPQETQYF
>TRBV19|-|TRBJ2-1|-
TGTGCCAGTAGTATAGTTCGGGAGATTGATGAGCAGTTCTTC
CASSIVREIDEQFF
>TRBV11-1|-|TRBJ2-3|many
TGTGCCAGCAGCTTAGCCCCAGACATTGCCAGCACAGATACGCAGTATTTT
CASSLAPDIASTDTQYF
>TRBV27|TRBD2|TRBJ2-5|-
TGTGCCAGCAGTCTGGGACTAGCGGGCCCGCAAGAGACCCAGTACTTC
CASSLGLAGPQETQYF
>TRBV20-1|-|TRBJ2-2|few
TGCAGTGCTAGAGCCCGACTGCACAGGCCGAACACCGGGGAGCTGTTTTTT
CSARARLHRPNTGELFF
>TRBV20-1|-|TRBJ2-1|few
TGCAGTGCTATGGATGAGCAGTTCTTC
CSAMDEQFF
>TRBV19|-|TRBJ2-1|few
TGTGCCAGCAATCGAGGCGGTAATGAGCAGTTCTTC
CASNRGGNEQFF
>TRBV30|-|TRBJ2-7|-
TGTGCCTGCTTCGGCGATAGAGGGGTCGGCGAGCAGTACTTC
CACFGDRGVGEQYF
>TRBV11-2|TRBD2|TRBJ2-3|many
TGTGCCAGCAGCTTCACTAGCGGGATCACAGATACGCAGTATTTT
CASSFTSGITDTQYF
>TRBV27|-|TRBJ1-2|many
TGTGCCAGCAGTTTTAATACTCCGGGACCACGTCAGGACTATGGCTACACCTTC
CASSFNTPGPRQDYGYTF
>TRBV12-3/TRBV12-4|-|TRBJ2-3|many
TGTGCCAGCAGTTCTCCGCCCTCGGGGGGACAGCCCACAGATACGCAGTATTTT
CASSSPPSGGQPTDTQYF
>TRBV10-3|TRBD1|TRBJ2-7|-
TGTGCCATCAGTGAGCGACAGGGCTTAGATCATGTCCTCTACTACGAGCAGTACTTC
CAISERQGLDHVLYYEQYF
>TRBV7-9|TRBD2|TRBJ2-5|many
TGTGCCAGCAGCCCCTCGGGGGGACGCCGATCCGAGACCCAGTACTTC
CASSPSGGRRSETQYF
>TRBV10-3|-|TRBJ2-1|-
TGTGCCATCAGTGAGAGGGGGAGCTCCTACAATGAGCAGTTCTTC
CAISERGSSYNEQFF
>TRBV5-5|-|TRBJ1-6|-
TGTGCCAGCAGCTATACCGGGAGCAGCTCCTATAATTCACCCCTCCACTTT
CASSYTGSSSYNSPLHF
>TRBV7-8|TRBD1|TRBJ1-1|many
TGTGCCAGCAGCTTGTCCGGGACAGCGAACACTGAAGCTTTCTTT
CASSLSGTANTEAFF
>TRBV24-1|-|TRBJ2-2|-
TGTGCCACCGGTAGCGGCGGCGGGGAGCTGTTTTTT
CATGSGGGELFF
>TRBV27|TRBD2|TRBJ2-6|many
TGTGCCAGCAGTAGGATAGGACTAGCCGACTCTGGGGCCAACGTCCTGACTTTC
CASSRIGLADSGANVLTF
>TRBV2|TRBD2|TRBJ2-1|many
TGTGCCAGCAGTCTTCTAGCGGGAGGGCCTATTAATGAGCAGTTCTTC
CASSLLAGGPINEQFF
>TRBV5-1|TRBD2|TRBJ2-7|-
TGCGCCAGCAGCTTGGAACAGCGGGAACTCTCCTACGAGCAGTACTTC
CASSLEQRELSYEQYF
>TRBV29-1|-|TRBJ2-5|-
TGCAGCGTTGAGGTCCACAGGGCGGGGACCCAGTACTTC
CSVEVHRAGTQYF
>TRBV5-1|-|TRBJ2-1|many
TGCGCCAGCAGACCAGCGGGTGACAATGAGCAGTTCTTC
CASRPAGDNEQFF
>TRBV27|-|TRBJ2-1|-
TGTGCCAGCAGTTTCGGGGAGGACGATGAGCAGTTCTTC
CASSFGEDDEQFF
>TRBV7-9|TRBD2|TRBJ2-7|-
TGTGCCAGCAGCTTCGGAGCGGGAGCCTTCTACGAGCAGTACTTC
CASSFGAGAFYEQYF
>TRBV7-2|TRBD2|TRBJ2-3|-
TGTGCCAGCAGCCGGTTGACTAGCGGGGGCTCTAGCACAGATACGCAGTATTTT
CASSRLTSGGSSTDTQYF
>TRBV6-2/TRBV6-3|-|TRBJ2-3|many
TGTGCCAGCAGTTACGGGAGGACCAACACAGATACGCAGTATTTT
CASSYGRTNTDTQYF